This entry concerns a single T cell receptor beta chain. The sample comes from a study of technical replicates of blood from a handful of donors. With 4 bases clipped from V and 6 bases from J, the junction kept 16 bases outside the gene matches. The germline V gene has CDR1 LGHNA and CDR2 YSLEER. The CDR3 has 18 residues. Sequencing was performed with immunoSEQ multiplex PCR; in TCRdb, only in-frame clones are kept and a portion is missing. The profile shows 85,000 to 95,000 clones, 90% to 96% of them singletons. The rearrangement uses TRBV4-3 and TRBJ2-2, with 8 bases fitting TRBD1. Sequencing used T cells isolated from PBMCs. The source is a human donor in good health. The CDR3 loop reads CASSPMGLGQGRAGELFF. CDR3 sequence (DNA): TGCGCCAGCAGCCCCATGGGGTTAGGACAGGGAAGGGCCGGGGAGCTGTTTTTT.